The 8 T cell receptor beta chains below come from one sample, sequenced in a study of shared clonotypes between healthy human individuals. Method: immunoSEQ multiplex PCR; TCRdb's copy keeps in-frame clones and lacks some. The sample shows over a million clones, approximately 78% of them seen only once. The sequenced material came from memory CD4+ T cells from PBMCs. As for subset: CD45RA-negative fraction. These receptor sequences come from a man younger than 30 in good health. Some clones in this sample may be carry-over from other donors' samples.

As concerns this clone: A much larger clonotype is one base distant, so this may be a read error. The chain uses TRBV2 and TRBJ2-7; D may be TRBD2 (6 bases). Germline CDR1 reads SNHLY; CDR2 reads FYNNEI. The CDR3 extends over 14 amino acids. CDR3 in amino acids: CTSSEGNSGYEQYF. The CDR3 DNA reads TGTACCAGCAGTGAAGGGAATAGCGGCTACGAGCAGTACTTC.

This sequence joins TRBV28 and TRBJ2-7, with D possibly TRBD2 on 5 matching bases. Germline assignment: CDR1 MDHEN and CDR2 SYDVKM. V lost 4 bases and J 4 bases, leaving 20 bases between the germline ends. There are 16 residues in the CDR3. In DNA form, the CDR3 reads TGTGCCAGCAGTTCCCCCCTGACACCCCGAGGGTACGAGCAGTACTTC. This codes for CASSSPLTPRGYEQYF.

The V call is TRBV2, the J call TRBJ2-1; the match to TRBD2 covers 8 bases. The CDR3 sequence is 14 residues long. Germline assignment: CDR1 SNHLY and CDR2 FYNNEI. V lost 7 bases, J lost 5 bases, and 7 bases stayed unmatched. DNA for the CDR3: TGTGCCAGCAATGGACTAGCAACCCACAATGAGCAGTTCTTC. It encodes CASNGLATHNEQFF.

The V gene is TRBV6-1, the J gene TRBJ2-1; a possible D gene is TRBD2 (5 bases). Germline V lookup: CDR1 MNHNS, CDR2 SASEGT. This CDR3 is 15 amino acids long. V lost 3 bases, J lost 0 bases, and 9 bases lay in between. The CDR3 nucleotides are TGTGCCAGCAGTGATGAGCGGTTCTCCTACAATGAGCAGTTCTTC. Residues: CASSDERFSYNEQFF.

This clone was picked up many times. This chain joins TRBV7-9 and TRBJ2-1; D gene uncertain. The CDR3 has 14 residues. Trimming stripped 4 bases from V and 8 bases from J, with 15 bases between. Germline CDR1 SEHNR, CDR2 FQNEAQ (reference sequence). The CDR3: CASSSHGPGYEQFF. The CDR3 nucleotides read TGTGCCAGCAGCTCCCACGGACCGGGCTATGAGCAGTTCTTC.

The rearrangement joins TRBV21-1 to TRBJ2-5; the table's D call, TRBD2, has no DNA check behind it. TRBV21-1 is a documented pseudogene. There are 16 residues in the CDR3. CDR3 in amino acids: CASSGMVATLSETQYF. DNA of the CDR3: TGTGCCAGCAGTGGAATGGTAGCTACACTTTCTGAGACCCAGTACTTC.

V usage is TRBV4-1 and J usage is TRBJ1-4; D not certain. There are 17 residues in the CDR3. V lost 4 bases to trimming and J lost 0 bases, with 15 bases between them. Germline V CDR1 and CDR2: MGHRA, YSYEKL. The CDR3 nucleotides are TGCGCCAGCAGCCGTGGCCGGACGGCCACAACTAATGAAAAACTGTTTTTT. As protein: CASSRGRTATTNEKLFF.

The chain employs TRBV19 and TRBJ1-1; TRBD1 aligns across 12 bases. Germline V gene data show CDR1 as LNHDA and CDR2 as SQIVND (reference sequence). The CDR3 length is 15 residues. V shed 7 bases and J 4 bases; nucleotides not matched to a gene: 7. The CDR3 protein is CASNRDRGLVTEAFF. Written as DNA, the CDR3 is TGTGCCAGTAACCGGGACAGGGGGCTGGTCACTGAAGCTTTCTTT.